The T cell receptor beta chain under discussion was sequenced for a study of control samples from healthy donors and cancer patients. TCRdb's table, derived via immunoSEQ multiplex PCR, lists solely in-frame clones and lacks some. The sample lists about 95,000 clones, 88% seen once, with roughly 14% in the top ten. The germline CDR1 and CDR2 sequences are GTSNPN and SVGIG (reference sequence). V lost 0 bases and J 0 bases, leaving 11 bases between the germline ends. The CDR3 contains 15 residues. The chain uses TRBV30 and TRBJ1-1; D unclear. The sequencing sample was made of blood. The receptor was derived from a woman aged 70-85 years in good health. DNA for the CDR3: TGTGCCTGGAGTGTAGCATGGCAGCTGAACACTGAAGCTTTCTTT. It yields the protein CAWSVAWQLNTEAFF.